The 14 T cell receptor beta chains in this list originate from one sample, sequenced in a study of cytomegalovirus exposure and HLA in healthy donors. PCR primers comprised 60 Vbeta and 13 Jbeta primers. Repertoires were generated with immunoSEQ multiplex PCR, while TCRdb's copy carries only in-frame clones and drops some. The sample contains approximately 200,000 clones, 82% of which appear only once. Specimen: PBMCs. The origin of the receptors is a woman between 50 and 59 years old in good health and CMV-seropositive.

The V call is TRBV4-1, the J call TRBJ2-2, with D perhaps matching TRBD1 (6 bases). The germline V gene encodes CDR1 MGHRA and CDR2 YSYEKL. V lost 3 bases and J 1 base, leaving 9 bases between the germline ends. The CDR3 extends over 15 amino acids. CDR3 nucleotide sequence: TGCGCCAGCAGCCATTCGGGACAGAACACCGGGGAGCTGTTTTTT. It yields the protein CASSHSGQNTGELFF.

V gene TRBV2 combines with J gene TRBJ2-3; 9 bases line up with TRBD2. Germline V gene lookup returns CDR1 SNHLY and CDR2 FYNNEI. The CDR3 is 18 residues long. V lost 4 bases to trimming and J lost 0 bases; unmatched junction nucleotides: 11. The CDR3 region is CASSGLAGLPPSTDTQYF. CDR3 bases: TGTGCCAGCAGTGGGCTAGCGGGGCTCCCACCTAGCACAGATACGCAGTATTTT.

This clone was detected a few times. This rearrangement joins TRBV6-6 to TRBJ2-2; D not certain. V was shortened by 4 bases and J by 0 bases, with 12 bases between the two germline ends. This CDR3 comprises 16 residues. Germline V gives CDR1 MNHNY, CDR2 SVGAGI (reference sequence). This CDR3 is CASSSPTSSNTGELFF. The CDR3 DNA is TGTGCCAGCAGTTCCCCGACAAGCTCGAACACCGGGGAGCTGTTTTTT.

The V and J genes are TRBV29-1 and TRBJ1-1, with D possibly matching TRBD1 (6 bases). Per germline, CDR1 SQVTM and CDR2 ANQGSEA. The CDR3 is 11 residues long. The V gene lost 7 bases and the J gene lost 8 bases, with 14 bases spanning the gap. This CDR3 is CSADRGTEAFF. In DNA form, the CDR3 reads TGCAGCGCTGATAGGGGGACAGAAGCTTTCTTT.

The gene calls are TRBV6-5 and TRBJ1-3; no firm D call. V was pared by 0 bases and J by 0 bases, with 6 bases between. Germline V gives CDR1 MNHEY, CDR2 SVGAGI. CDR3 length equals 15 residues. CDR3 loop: CASSYSGSSGNTIYF. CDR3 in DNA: TGTGCCAGCAGTTACTCTGGGAGCTCTGGAAACACCATATATTTT.

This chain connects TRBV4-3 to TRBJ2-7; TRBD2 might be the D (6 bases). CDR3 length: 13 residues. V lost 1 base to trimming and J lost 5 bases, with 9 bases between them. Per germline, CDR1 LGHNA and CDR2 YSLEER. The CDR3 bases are TGCGCCAGCAGCCAAGTAGGCGGGGACGAGCAGTACTTC. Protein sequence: CASSQVGGDEQYF.

Here the CDR3 reads CASSPEGPGDNSPLHF. CDR3 in DNA: TGTGCCAGCAGCCCCGAGGGCCCAGGAGATAATTCACCCCTCCACTTT. The J gene is TRBJ1-6, the V gene TRBV9; D call uncertain. CDR1 is SGDLS and CDR2 is YYNGEE in the germline V gene. The CDR3 has 16 amino acids. The germline V and J ends were trimmed by 4 bases and 5 bases, with 16 bases remaining between them.

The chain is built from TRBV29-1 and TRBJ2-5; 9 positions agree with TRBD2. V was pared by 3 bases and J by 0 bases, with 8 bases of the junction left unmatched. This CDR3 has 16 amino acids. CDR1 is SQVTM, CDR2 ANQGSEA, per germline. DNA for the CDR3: TGCAGCGTTGAGTGGCTAGCGGGGTACTACCAAGAGACCCAGTACTTC. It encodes CSVEWLAGYYQETQYF.

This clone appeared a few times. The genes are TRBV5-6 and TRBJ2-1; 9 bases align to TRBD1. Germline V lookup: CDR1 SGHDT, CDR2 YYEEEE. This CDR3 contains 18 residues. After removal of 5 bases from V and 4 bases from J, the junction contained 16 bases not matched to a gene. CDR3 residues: CASSPPQSDRGKYNEQFF. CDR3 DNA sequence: TGTGCCAGCAGTCCCCCCCAGTCTGACAGGGGGAAATACAATGAGCAGTTCTTC.

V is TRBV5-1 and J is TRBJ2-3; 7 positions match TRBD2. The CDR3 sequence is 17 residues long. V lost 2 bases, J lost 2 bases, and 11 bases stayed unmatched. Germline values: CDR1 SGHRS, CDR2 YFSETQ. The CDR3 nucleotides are TGCGCCAGCAGCTTCGGGGGTCTAGCGGACAACACAGATACGCAGTATTTT. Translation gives CASSFGGLADNTDTQYF. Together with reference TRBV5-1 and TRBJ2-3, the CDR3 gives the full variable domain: KAGVTQTPRYLIKTRGQQVTLSCSPISGHRSVSWYQQTPGQGLQFLFEYFSETQRNKGNFPGRFSGRQFSNSRSEMNVSTLELGDSALYLCASSFGGLADNTDTQYFGPGTRLTVL.

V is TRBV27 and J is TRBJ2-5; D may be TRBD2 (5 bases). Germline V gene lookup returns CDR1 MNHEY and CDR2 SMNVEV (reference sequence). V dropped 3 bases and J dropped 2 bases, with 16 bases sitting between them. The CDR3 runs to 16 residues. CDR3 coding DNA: TGTGCCAGCAGTTTGGGAGTGGGAGTAGAACAAGAGACCCAGTACTTC. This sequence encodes CASSLGVGVEQETQYF.

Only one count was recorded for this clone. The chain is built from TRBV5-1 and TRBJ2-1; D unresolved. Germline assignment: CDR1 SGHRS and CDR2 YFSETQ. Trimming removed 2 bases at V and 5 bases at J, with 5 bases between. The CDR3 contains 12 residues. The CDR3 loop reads CASSFGHNEQFF. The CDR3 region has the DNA TGCGCCAGCAGCTTTGGGCACAATGAGCAGTTCTTC.

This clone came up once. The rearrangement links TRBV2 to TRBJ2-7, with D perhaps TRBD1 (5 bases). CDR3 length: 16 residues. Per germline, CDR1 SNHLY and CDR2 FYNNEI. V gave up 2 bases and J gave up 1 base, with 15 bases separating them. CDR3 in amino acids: CASSEFRGQQSYEQYF. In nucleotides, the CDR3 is TGTGCCAGCAGTGAATTTAGGGGCCAACAATCCTACGAGCAGTACTTC.

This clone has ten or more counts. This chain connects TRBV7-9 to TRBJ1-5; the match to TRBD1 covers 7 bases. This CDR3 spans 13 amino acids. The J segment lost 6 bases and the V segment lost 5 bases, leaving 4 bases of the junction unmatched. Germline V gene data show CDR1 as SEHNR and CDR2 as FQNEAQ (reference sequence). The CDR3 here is CASSPDRVQPQHF. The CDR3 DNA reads TGTGCCAGCAGCCCCGACAGGGTTCAGCCCCAGCATTTT.